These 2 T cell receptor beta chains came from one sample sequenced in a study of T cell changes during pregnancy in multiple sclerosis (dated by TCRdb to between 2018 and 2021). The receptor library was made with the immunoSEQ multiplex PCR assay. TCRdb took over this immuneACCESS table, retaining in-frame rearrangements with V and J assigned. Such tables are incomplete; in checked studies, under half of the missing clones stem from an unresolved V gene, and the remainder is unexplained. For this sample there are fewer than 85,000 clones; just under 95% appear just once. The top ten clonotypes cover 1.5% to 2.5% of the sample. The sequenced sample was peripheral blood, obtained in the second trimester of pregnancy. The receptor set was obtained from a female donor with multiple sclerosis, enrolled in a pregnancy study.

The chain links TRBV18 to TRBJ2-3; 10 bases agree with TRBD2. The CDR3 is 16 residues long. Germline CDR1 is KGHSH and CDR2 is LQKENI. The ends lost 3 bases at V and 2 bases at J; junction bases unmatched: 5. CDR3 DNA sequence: TGTGCCAGCTCACCTCTAGCGGGGGCCCTCACAGATACGCAGTATTTT. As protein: CASSPLAGALTDTQYF.

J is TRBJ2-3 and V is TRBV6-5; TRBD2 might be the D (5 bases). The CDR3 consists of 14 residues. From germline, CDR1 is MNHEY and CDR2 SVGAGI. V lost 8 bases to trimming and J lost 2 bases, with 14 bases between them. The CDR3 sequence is CASSENGDTDTQYF. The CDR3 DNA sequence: TGTGCCAGCTCGGAGAACGGGGACACAGATACGCAGTATTTT.